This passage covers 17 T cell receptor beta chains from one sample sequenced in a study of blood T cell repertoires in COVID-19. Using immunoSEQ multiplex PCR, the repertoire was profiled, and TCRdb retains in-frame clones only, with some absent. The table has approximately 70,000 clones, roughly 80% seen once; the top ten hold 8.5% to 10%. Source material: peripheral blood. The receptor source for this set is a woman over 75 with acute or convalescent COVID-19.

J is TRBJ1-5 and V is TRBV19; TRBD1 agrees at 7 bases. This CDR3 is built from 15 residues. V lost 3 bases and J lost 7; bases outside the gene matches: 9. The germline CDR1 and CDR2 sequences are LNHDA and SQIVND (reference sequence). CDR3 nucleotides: TGTGCCAGTAGTATGCGAGGGGGCGTGGACCAGCCCCAGCATTTT. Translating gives CASSMRGGVDQPQHF.

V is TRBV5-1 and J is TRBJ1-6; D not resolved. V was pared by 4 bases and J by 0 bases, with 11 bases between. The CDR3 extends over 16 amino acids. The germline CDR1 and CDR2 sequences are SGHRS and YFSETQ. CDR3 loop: CASSIDTSSYNSPLHF. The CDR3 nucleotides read TGCGCCAGCAGCATTGACACGAGCTCCTATAATTCACCCCTCCACTTT. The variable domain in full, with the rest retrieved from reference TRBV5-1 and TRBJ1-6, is KAGVTQTPRYLIKTRGQQVTLSCSPISGHRSVSWYQQTPGQGLQFLFEYFSETQRNKGNFPGRFSGRQFSNSRSEMNVSTLELGDSALYLCASSIDTSSYNSPLHFGNGTRLTVT.

Here the CDR3 reads CATQTGGSVTEAFF. CDR3 nucleotide sequence: TGTGCCACGCAGACAGGGGGCTCTGTGACTGAAGCTTTCTTT. V is TRBV10-3 and J is TRBJ1-1, with 10 bases aligning to TRBD1. Germline V lookup: CDR1 ENHRY, CDR2 SYGVKD. V gave up 10 bases and J gave up 5 bases; unmatched junction bases: 10. This CDR3 is built from 14 residues.

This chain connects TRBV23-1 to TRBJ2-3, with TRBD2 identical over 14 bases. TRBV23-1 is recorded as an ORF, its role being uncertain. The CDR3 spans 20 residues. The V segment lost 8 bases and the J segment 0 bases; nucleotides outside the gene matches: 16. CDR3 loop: CASALPGLAGERASTDTQYF. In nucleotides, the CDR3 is TGCGCCAGCGCCCTACCGGGACTAGCGGGGGAACGTGCTAGCACAGATACGCAGTATTTT.

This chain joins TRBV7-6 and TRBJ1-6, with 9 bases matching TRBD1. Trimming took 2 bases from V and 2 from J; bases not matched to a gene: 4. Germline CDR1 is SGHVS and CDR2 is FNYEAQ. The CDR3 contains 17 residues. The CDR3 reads CASSLKQGATYNSPLHF. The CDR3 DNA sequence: TGTGCCAGCAGCTTAAAACAGGGGGCTACCTATAATTCACCCCTCCACTTT.

The CDR3 DNA follows: TGTGCCAGCAGCCGAGCGGGGGGCCCGCAGGATACGCAGTATTTT. Translating it yields CASSRAGGPQDTQYF. The genes are TRBV11-3 and TRBJ2-3, with 9 bases matching TRBD2. The CDR3 extends over 15 amino acids. Trimming removed 5 bases from V and 6 bases from J; junction bases left unmatched: 9. In germline, CDR1 is SGHNT, CDR2 YENEEA.

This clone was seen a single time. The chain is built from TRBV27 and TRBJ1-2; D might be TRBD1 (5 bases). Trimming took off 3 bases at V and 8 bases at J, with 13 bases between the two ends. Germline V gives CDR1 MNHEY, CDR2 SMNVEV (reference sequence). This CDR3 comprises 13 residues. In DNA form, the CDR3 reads TGTGCCAGCAGTTTGACAGCCGTGGGGGGCTACACCTTC. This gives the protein CASSLTAVGGYTF.

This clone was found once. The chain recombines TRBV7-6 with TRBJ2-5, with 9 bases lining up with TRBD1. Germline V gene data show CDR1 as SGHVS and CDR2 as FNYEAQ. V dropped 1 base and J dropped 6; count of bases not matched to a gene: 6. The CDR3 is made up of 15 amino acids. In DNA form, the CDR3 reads TGTGCCAGCAGCTTAGGGCCGGACAGGGGACAGACCCAGTACTTC. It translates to CASSLGPDRGQTQYF.

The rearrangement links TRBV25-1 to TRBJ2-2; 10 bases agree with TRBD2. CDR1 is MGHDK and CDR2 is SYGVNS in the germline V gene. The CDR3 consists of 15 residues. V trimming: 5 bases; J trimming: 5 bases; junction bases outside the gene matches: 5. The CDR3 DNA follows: TGTGCCAGCAGTTCACTAGCGGGGTCTACCGGGGAGCTGTTTTTT. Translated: CASSSLAGSTGELFF.

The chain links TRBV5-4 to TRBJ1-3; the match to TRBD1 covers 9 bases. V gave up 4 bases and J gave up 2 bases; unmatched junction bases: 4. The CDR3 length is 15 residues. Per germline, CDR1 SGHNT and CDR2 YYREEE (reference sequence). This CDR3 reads CASSPGQGAGNTIYF. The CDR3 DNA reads TGTGCCAGCAGCCCGGGACAGGGCGCTGGAAACACCATATATTTT. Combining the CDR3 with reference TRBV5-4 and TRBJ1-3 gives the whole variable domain ETGVTQSPTHLIKTRGQQVTLRCSSQSGHNTVSWYQQALGQGPQFIFQYYREEENGRGNFPPRFSGLQFPNYSSELNVNALELDDSALYLCASSPGQGAGNTIYFGEGSWLTVV.

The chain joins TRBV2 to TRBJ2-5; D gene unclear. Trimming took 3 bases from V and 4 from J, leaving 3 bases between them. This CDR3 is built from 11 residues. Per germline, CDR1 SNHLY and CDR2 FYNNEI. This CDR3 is CASSDRETQYF. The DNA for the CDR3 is TGTGCCAGCAGTGACCGAGAGACCCAGTACTTC.

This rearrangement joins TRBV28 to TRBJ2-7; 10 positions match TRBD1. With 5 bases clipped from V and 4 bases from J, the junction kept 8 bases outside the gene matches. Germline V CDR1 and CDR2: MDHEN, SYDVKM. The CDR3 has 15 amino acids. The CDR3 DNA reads TGTGCCAGCAGTCCATCCGGGACAGGGGTGTACGAGCAGTACTTC. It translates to CASSPSGTGVYEQYF.

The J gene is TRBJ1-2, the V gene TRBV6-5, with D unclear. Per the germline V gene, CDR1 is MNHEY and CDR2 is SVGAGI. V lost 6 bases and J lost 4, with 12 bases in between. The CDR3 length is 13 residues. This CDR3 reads CASSRAVGYGYTF. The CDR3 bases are TGTGCCAGCAGCCGAGCGGTGGGCTATGGCTACACCTTC.

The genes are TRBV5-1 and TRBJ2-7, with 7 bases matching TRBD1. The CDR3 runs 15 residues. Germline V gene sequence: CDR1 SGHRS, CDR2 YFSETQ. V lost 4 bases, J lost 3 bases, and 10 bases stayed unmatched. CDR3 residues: CASSPFRGQNYEQYF. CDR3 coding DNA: TGCGCCAGCAGCCCCTTTAGGGGACAGAACTACGAGCAGTACTTC.

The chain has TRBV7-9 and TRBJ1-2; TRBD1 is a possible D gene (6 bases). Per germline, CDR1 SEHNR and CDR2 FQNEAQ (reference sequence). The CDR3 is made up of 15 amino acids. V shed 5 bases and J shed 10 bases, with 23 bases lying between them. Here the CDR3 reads CASSEGGGTRNFYTF. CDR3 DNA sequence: TGTGCCAGCAGCGAAGGCGGGGGGACAAGAAACTTCTACACCTTC.

The CDR3 DNA follows: TGCGCCAGCAGCCAAGATCGAGGCAGGGCTAACTATGGCTACACCTTC. It translates to CASSQDRGRANYGYTF. This rearrangement joins TRBV4-1 to TRBJ1-2; D may be TRBD1 (5 bases). Germline loops: CDR1 MGHRA, CDR2 YSYEKL. The CDR3 length is 16 residues. Trimming cost V 0 bases and J 0 bases, with 11 bases left between them.

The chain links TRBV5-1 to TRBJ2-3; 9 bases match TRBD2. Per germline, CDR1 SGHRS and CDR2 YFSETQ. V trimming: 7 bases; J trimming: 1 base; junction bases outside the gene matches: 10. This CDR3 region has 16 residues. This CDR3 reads CASVWGAGGRTDTQYF. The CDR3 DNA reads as TGCGCCAGCGTCTGGGGTGCGGGGGGGCGCACAGATACGCAGTATTTT. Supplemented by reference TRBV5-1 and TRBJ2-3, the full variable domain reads KAGVTQTPRYLIKTRGQQVTLSCSPISGHRSVSWYQQTPGQGLQFLFEYFSETQRNKGNFPGRFSGRQFSNSRSEMNVSTLELGDSALYLCASVWGAGGRTDTQYFGPGTRLTVL.